This T cell receptor beta chain was observed in a study of radiation and T cells in renal cell carcinoma. The time point: blood 4 weeks post-SBRT, at nephrectomy. Treatment: 15 Gy SBRT to primary tumor, nephrectomy 4 weeks later. Sequencing used immunoSEQ multiplex PCR; TCRdb keeps in-frame clones, though not all of them. The sample has 150,000 or so clones, about 88% seen once. The CDR3 contains 15 residues. The germline V gene encodes CDR1 SGHTS and CDR2 YDEGEE. V was pared by 5 bases and J by 3 bases, with 14 bases between. This clone has just one count. The source material was blood, sampled from a patient whose treatment included radiotherapy and nephrectomy. This chain uses TRBV5-8 with TRBJ1-4, with D perhaps TRBD1 (5 bases). The clonotype was recovered from a woman between 50 and 59 years old with renal cell carcinoma. The CDR3 region has the DNA TGTGCCAGCAGAAAAGTACTAGGGGCTAATGAAAAACTGTTTTTT. Its translation: CASRKVLGANEKLFF.